This record covers a single T cell receptor beta chain. The sample comes from a study of tumor-infiltrating lymphocytes in localized non-small cell lung cancer. Data came from immunoSEQ multiplex PCR; TCRdb stores just in-frame clones and leaves some out. The profile covers 20,000 to 25,000 clones, with approximately 80% appearing a single time and about 3.6% taken by the ten largest. CDR1 MNHNS and CDR2 SASEGT come from the germline V gene. V was shortened by 9 bases and J by 8 bases, with 13 bases between the two germline ends. This CDR3 comprises 12 residues. The material sequenced was lung tumor tissue. The V call is TRBV6-1, the J call TRBJ1-4; D might be TRBD1 (5 bases). This clonotype originated in a human donor with non-small cell lung cancer. The CDR3 loop is CASCQGIEKLFF. The CDR3 coding sequence is TGTGCCAGTTGTCAGGGAATCGAAAAACTGTTTTTT.